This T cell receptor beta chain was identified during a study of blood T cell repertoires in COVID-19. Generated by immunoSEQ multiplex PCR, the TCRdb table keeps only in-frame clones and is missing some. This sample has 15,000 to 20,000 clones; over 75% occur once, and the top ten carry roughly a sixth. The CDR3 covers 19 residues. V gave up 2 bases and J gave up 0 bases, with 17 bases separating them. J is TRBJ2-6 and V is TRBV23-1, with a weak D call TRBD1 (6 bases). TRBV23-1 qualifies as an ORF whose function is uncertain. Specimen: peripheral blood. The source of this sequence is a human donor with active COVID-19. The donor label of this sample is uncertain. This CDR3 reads CASSQTEGDGASGANVLTF. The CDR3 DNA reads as TGCGCCAGCAGTCAAACCGAGGGGGACGGTGCCTCTGGGGCCAACGTCCTGACTTTC.